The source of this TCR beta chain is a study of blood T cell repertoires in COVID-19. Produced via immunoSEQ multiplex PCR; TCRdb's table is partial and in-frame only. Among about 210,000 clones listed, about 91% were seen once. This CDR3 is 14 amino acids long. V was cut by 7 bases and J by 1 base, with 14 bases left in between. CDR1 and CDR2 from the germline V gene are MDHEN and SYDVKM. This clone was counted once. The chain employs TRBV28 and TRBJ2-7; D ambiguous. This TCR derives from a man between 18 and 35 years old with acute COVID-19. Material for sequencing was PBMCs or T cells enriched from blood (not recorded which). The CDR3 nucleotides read TGTGCCAGCACCTCCGGAGCTACATCCTACGAGCAGTACTTC. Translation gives CASTSGATSYEQYF.